Listed below are T cell receptor beta chains from one sample, sequenced in a study of blood T cell repertoires in COVID-19. The data were produced by immunoSEQ multiplex PCR, yet TCRdb's version contains in-frame clones alone and is incomplete. The data show some 350,000 clones, 88% seen once. Sequenced material: PBMCs or T cells enriched from blood (not recorded which). The origin of the receptors is a young man who had recovered from COVID-19. Each CDR3 is given with its conserved first and last residue. The order of the fields is V gene, clone size, J gene, CDR3 protein. Size values are once, few and many counts, or a class for expanded clones, and some rows have none.

v_call: TRBV19
clone_size: NA
j_call: TRBJ2-7
cdr3_aa: CASSIGTGPYEQYF

v_call: TRBV2
clone_size: NA
j_call: TRBJ2-4
cdr3_aa: CAVGTGSAKNIQYF

v_call: TRBV5-1
clone_size: NA
j_call: TRBJ2-1
cdr3_aa: CASSLTPGSEQFF

v_call: TRBV5-5
clone_size: NA
j_call: TRBJ2-7
cdr3_aa: CASSLSLLADASYEQYF

v_call: TRBV10-3
clone_size: NA
j_call: TRBJ2-3
cdr3_aa: CAISNLDTQYF

v_call: TRBV6-1
clone_size: NA
j_call: TRBJ2-2
cdr3_aa: CASSEFSGPGELFF

v_call: TRBV7-9
clone_size: NA
j_call: TRBJ2-7
cdr3_aa: CASSFSPKPPSDEQYF

v_call: TRBV28
clone_size: NA
j_call: TRBJ1-2
cdr3_aa: CASSFSDRNYGYTF

v_call: TRBV12-3/TRBV12-4
clone_size: NA
j_call: TRBJ1-4
cdr3_aa: CASSLGQSEKLFF

v_call: TRBV5-1
clone_size: few
j_call: TRBJ2-5
cdr3_aa: CASSLDPRETQYF

v_call: TRBV21-1
clone_size: NA
j_call: TRBJ2-2
cdr3_aa: CASSNLVPNTGELFF

v_call: TRBV7-9
clone_size: NA
j_call: TRBJ2-1
cdr3_aa: CASSSRDRGLGEQFF

v_call: TRBV14
clone_size: NA
j_call: TRBJ2-2
cdr3_aa: CASSPRGSGITNTGELFF

v_call: TRBV10-1
clone_size: NA
j_call: TRBJ2-2
cdr3_aa: CASSDLQGAIGELFF

v_call: TRBV5-6
clone_size: NA
j_call: TRBJ2-5
cdr3_aa: CASRGGLAAQETQYF

v_call: TRBV14
clone_size: NA
j_call: TRBJ2-1
cdr3_aa: CASSQPGTSYNEQFF

v_call: TRBV5-1
clone_size: NA
j_call: TRBJ1-1
cdr3_aa: CASSLVQGLGNTEAFF

v_call: TRBV27
clone_size: NA
j_call: TRBJ1-6
cdr3_aa: CASSFSRSFSSPLHF

v_call: TRBV3-1/TRBV3-2
clone_size: few
j_call: TRBJ1-5
cdr3_aa: CASSQADRLNQPQHF

v_call: TRBV10-3
clone_size: NA
j_call: TRBJ1-2
cdr3_aa: CAISKQETNYGYTF

v_call: TRBV12-3/TRBV12-4
clone_size: NA
j_call: TRBJ1-1
cdr3_aa: CASSSRGFTEAFF

v_call: TRBV27
clone_size: NA
j_call: TRBJ2-2
cdr3_aa: CASIRVGGTGELFF

v_call: TRBV15
clone_size: NA
j_call: TRBJ1-1
cdr3_aa: CATSRDRVNTEAFF

v_call: TRBV5-8
clone_size: NA
j_call: TRBJ2-1
cdr3_aa: CASSGTGGSYNEQFF

v_call: TRBV7-3
clone_size: NA
j_call: TRBJ1-1
cdr3_aa: CASSDRQGRSEAFF

v_call: TRBV24-1
clone_size: NA
j_call: TRBJ1-5
cdr3_aa: CATSVGGWSNQPQHF

v_call: TRBV9
clone_size: NA
j_call: TRBJ2-3
cdr3_aa: CASSLDRVGDTQYF

v_call: TRBV9
clone_size: NA
j_call: TRBJ1-4
cdr3_aa: CASSAHSATNEKLFF

v_call: TRBV18
clone_size: NA
j_call: TRBJ2-7
cdr3_aa: CASSPTSSYEQYF

v_call: TRBV18
clone_size: NA
j_call: TRBJ2-5
cdr3_aa: CASSRGGSETQYF

v_call: TRBV5-6
clone_size: NA
j_call: TRBJ1-5
cdr3_aa: CASKGRDNQPQHF

v_call: TRBV3-1/TRBV3-2
clone_size: NA
j_call: TRBJ1-2
cdr3_aa: CASSPPTVFIGYTF

v_call: TRBV27
clone_size: few
j_call: TRBJ1-3
cdr3_aa: CATKTGASGNTIYF

v_call: TRBV18
clone_size: NA
j_call: TRBJ2-3
cdr3_aa: CASSPRVQATDTQYF

v_call: TRBV6-5
clone_size: NA
j_call: TRBJ1-5
cdr3_aa: CASSLWGGNQPQHF

v_call: TRBV27
clone_size: NA
j_call: TRBJ1-1
cdr3_aa: CASSTPNRVANTEAFF

v_call: TRBV9
clone_size: NA
j_call: TRBJ1-1
cdr3_aa: CASSFRQGAEAFF

v_call: TRBV18
clone_size: NA
j_call: TRBJ2-3
cdr3_aa: CASSPRMGGSRGTDTQYF

v_call: TRBV7-3
clone_size: NA
j_call: TRBJ1-2
cdr3_aa: CASSLGVNYGYTF

v_call: TRBV19
clone_size: NA
j_call: TRBJ2-5
cdr3_aa: CASSTQRRETQYF

v_call: TRBV9
clone_size: NA
j_call: TRBJ2-5
cdr3_aa: CASSVDPGVGETQYF

v_call: TRBV28
clone_size: NA
j_call: TRBJ1-5
cdr3_aa: CASSLRQGWQPQHF

v_call: TRBV5-1
clone_size: NA
j_call: TRBJ1-1
cdr3_aa: CASSLGGGVYTEAFF

v_call: TRBV10-2
clone_size: NA
j_call: TRBJ2-1
cdr3_aa: CASDKTSGGQYNEQFF

v_call: TRBV5-6
clone_size: NA
j_call: TRBJ2-5
cdr3_aa: CASSSERGRETQYF

v_call: TRBV5-4
clone_size: NA
j_call: TRBJ2-7
cdr3_aa: CASSSPGLGSYEQYF

v_call: TRBV7-9
clone_size: NA
j_call: TRBJ1-3
cdr3_aa: CASSLPPGNTIYF

v_call: TRBV9
clone_size: NA
j_call: TRBJ1-5
cdr3_aa: CASSVEPGNQPQHF

v_call: TRBV5-5
clone_size: NA
j_call: TRBJ2-7
cdr3_aa: CASSFLAGTGLDEQYF

v_call: TRBV6-1
clone_size: NA
j_call: TRBJ1-3
cdr3_aa: CASSDSPTGNTIYF

v_call: TRBV4-1
clone_size: NA
j_call: TRBJ2-1
cdr3_aa: CASSQDTDNEQFF

v_call: TRBV7-8
clone_size: NA
j_call: TRBJ2-7
cdr3_aa: CASSPREEISYEQYF

v_call: TRBV5-1
clone_size: NA
j_call: TRBJ1-2
cdr3_aa: CASSPKGQGGGYTF

v_call: TRBV27
clone_size: few
j_call: TRBJ2-5
cdr3_aa: CASSTGTGGAETQYF

v_call: TRBV27
clone_size: NA
j_call: TRBJ2-7
cdr3_aa: CASSSGGATSYEQYF

v_call: TRBV3-1/TRBV3-2
clone_size: NA
j_call: TRBJ2-1
cdr3_aa: CASSPWTGGRYNEQFF

v_call: TRBV5-5
clone_size: once
j_call: TRBJ1-4
cdr3_aa: CASSLAGARYEKLFF

v_call: TRBV2
clone_size: few
j_call: TRBJ2-5
cdr3_aa: CASLTEYQETQYF

v_call: TRBV5-1
clone_size: NA
j_call: TRBJ1-4
cdr3_aa: CASSLGRSGVPHLGEKLFF